This entry describes one T cell receptor beta chain. At one boundary the junction diverges from the germline segment, which might be a read error. Amplification of TCR beta CDR3 regions was performed using RNA transcripts as template. During a first-round RT-PCR of the TCR CDR3, the HTBI primer set was used. Via MiXCR, TCRdb re-called the multiplex PCR reads, giving one row per CDR3 protein. The sample holds around 420,000 distinct CDR3 sequences, approximately 15% seen once. This specimen comes from a study of T cells in Graves' hyperthyroidism and ophthalmopathy. CDR1 is MNHEY, CDR2 SVGEGT, per germline. The CDR3 length is 13 residues.

The receptor comes from a woman younger than 35 with Graves' hyperthyroidism. The chain employs TRBV6-2 or TRBV6-3 and TRBJ1-1; 11 bases line up with TRBD1. Sequencing was done on a sample of blood. Written as DNA, the CDR3 is TGTGCCGGCAGGGGGACAGGGGGCACTGAAGCTTTCTTT. Residues: CAGRGTGGTEAFF.